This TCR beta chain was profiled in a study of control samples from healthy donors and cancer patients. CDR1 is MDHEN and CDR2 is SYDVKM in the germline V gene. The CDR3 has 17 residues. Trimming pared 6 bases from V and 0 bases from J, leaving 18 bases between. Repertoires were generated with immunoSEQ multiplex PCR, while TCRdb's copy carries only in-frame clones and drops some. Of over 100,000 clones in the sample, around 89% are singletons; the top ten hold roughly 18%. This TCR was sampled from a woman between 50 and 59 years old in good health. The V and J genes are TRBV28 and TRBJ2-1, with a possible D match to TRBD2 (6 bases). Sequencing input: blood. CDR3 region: CASRGPGGVISYNEQFF. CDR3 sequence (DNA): TGTGCCAGCAGGGGCCCCGGGGGAGTTATCTCCTACAATGAGCAGTTCTTC.